The source of this T cell receptor beta chain is a study of beta chain features in type 1 diabetes. With 3 bases removed from V and 5 bases from J, the gap between germline ends came to 17 bases. Germline values: CDR1 SGDLS, CDR2 YYNGEE. The CDR3 consists of 15 residues. The entirety of the isolated RNA underwent reverse transcription, so expressed TCRB transcripts were sequenced. The repertoire was sequenced with immunoSEQ multiplex PCR; TCRdb's copy has only in-frame clones and lacks some. In the table there are just over 150,000 clones, around 10% of which are singletons. This clone was counted only a few times.

This chain links TRBV9 with TRBJ2-5, with D possibly being TRBD2 (6 bases). Material: central memory CD4+ T cells from blood. This TCR was recovered from a young man in good health. CDR3 nucleotide sequence: TGTGCCAGCAGCGCCCAGCCCGGGGGAGTGGAGACCCAGTACTTC. Amino acid sequence: CASSAQPGGVETQYF.